These 20 T cell receptor beta chains originate from one sample sequenced in a study of shared clonotypes between healthy human individuals. Profiled with immunoSEQ multiplex PCR; TCRdb holds only in-frame clones, not every one. The sample carries about 510,000 clones, almost 97% recorded once. Source material: naive CD4+ T cells sorted from blood. Stated subset: CD45RA+ positively selected. Receptors were obtained from a woman in her twenties or thirties in good health.

The chain carries TRBV15 and TRBJ2-7; weak D call: TRBD1 (6 bases). There are 13 residues in the CDR3. Germline V gives CDR1 LNHNV, CDR2 YYDKDF (reference sequence). V lost 8 bases to trimming and J lost 2 bases, with 13 bases between them. As DNA, the CDR3 is TGTGCCACCCAACGGGACACTACCTACGAGCAGTACTTC. Its protein is CATQRDTTYEQYF.

V and J are TRBV21-1 and TRBJ2-7; TRBD2 is the table's D call, not checked against the DNA. TRBV21-1 is a pseudogene segment. The CDR3 runs to 19 residues. CDR3 region: CASSKIPPASGRRNYEQYF. CDR3 DNA: TGTGCCAGCAGCAAAATTCCCCCAGCTAGCGGGAGGCGCAACTACGAGCAGTACTTC.

This clone appeared a single time. The chain employs TRBV5-6 and TRBJ2-7; 13 bases line up with TRBD2. V was clipped by 4 bases and J by 2 bases; unmatched bases: 3. Germline V CDR1 and CDR2: SGHDT, YYEEEE. This CDR3 region has 15 residues. The CDR3 is CASSQTSGRAYEQYF. CDR3 bases: TGTGCCAGCAGCCAAACTAGCGGGAGGGCCTACGAGCAGTACTTC.

The genes are TRBV5-5 and TRBJ2-7; the D gene is possibly TRBD1 (6 bases). Germline assignment: CDR1 SGHKS and CDR2 YYEKEE (reference sequence). With 1 base removed from V and 7 bases from J, the gap between germline ends came to 15 bases. The CDR3 runs to 14 residues. The CDR3 nucleotides are TGTGCCAGCAGCTTGACCACAGGGACGAAGGAGCAGTACTTC. As protein: CASSLTTGTKEQYF.

V gene TRBV25-1 combines with J gene TRBJ2-5; tentative D call: TRBD1 (6 bases). This CDR3 region has 17 residues. Trimming removed 5 bases at V and 1 base at J, with 20 bases between. Germline assignment: CDR1 MGHDK and CDR2 SYGVNS. CDR3 nucleotides: TGTGCCAGCAGTCCTCCTTTGCAGCTAGGGGGCCAAGAGACCCAGTACTTC. Its protein product is CASSPPLQLGGQETQYF.

V and J are TRBV9 and TRBJ2-1, with TRBD2 matching 7 bases. The V and J ends lost 4 bases and 4 bases, in that order; junction bases with no gene match: 8. Germline lookup yields CDR1 SGDLS and CDR2 YYNGEE. The CDR3 is 15 amino acids. The CDR3 DNA follows: TGTGCCAGCAGCCGCGATAGCGGGCTGTACAATGAGCAGTTCTTC. This gives the protein CASSRDSGLYNEQFF.

The V gene is TRBV28, the J gene TRBJ1-5, with a weak D call TRBD1 (5 bases). The CDR3 spans 13 residues. Trimming cost V 10 bases and J 2 bases, with 12 bases left between them. CDR1 is MDHEN, CDR2 SYDVKM, per germline. CDR3 sequence (DNA): TGTGCCATCCGCCGGGACGGCAATCAGCCCCAGCATTTT. Its translation: CAIRRDGNQPQHF.

The genes are TRBV6-6 and TRBJ2-1, with 11 bases lining up with TRBD1. Germline values: CDR1 MNHNY, CDR2 SVGAGI (reference sequence). V shed 2 bases, J shed 7 bases, and the junction held 7 bases outside the gene matches. CDR3 length: 16 amino acids. CDR3 protein: CASSYTGQGAWNEQFF. Here the CDR3 DNA reads TGTGCCAGCAGTTACACCGGACAGGGGGCGTGGAATGAGCAGTTCTTC.

This chain connects TRBV29-1 to TRBJ2-5, with 7 bases lining up with TRBD1. The closer fit of TRBJ2-7 to the DNA end suggests the J call may be wrong. Per the germline V gene, CDR1 is SQVTM and CDR2 is ANQGSEA. The CDR3 has 15 amino acids. CDR3 sequence: CSVQIQGISSYEQYF. The CDR3 nucleotides are TGCAGCGTTCAGATACAGGGGATAAGCTCCTACGAGCAGTACTTC.

A word on this clone: This CDR3 is also generated by other DNA sequences in the sample. This chain connects TRBV9 to TRBJ2-2; D is undetermined. The V gene lost 1 base and the J gene lost 0 bases, with 1 base spanning the gap. Per germline, CDR1 SGDLS and CDR2 YYNGEE. The CDR3 extends over 13 amino acids. CDR3 DNA sequence: TGTGCCAGCAGCGTAACGAACACCGGGGAGCTGTTTTTT. Residues: CASSVTNTGELFF. Using reference TRBV9 and TRBJ2-2 for the parts outside the CDR3, the full variable domain is DSGVTQTPKHLITATGQRVTLRCSPRSGDLSVYWYQQSLDQGLQFLIQYYNGEERAKGNILERFSAQQFPDLHSELNLSSLELGDSALYFCASSVTNTGELFFGEGSRLTVL.

Comment on this clone: The identical CDR3 is also encoded by other nucleotide sequences in the sample. The rearrangement uses TRBV5-1 and TRBJ2-1; 9 positions match TRBD2. After removal of 0 bases from V and 5 bases from J, the junction contained 3 bases not matched to a gene. Germline assignment: CDR1 SGHRS and CDR2 YFSETQ. The CDR3 covers 15 residues. CDR3 sequence: CASSLVLAGNNEQFF. Written as DNA, the CDR3 is TGCGCCAGCAGCTTGGTCCTAGCGGGGAACAATGAGCAGTTCTTC. The variable domain in full, with the rest retrieved from reference TRBV5-1 and TRBJ2-1, is KAGVTQTPRYLIKTRGQQVTLSCSPISGHRSVSWYQQTPGQGLQFLFEYFSETQRNKGNFPGRFSGRQFSNSRSEMNVSTLELGDSALYLCASSLVLAGNNEQFFGPGTRLTVL.

The genes are TRBV7-9 and TRBJ1-5, with D maybe TRBD1 (6 bases). The V gene's germline CDR1 is SEHNR and CDR2 FQNEAQ (reference sequence). Trimming cost V 1 base and J 6 bases, with 13 bases left between them. The CDR3 has 15 residues. CDR3 DNA sequence: TGTGCCAGCAGCTTAGTTGGGGGGGCAGGTCAGCCCCAGCATTTT. This sequence encodes CASSLVGGAGQPQHF.

The rearrangement joins TRBV6-5 to TRBJ2-7, with D unclear. CDR1 MNHEY and CDR2 SVGAGI come from the germline V gene. The ends were cut back, 4 bases at V and 1 base at J, with 11 bases in the middle. The CDR3 is 14 amino acids. CDR3 protein: CASSLGHFSYEQYF. The DNA of the CDR3 is TGTGCCAGCAGTTTGGGTCACTTTTCCTACGAGCAGTACTTC.

The genes are TRBV7-7 and TRBJ1-2; D not certain. V lost 5 bases and J 1 base, leaving 8 bases between the germline ends. The CDR3 loop spans 13 amino acids. CDR1 is SSHAT and CDR2 is FNYEAQ in the germline V gene (reference sequence). CDR3 sequence reads: CASSPGSNYGYTF. The CDR3 DNA is TGTGCCAGCAGCCCCGGTAGTAACTATGGCTACACCTTC.

The genes are TRBV4-1 and TRBJ2-6; no clear D gene. Per germline, CDR1 MGHRA and CDR2 YSYEKL. CDR3 length equals 14 residues. V lost 6 bases, J lost 1 base, and 7 bases lay in between. This CDR3 is CASSQLSGANVLTF. The DNA of the CDR3 is TGCGCCAGCAGTCAACTATCTGGGGCCAACGTCCTGACTTTC.

This rearrangement joins TRBV19 to TRBJ1-2; 10 bases are shared with TRBD1. V trimming: 5 bases; J trimming: 3 bases; junction bases outside the gene matches: 12. The CDR3 runs 17 residues. Per the germline V gene, CDR1 is LNHDA and CDR2 is SQIVND (reference sequence). The CDR3 DNA is TGTGCCAGTAGTGGCACCGGGACAGGGGACATCTACTATGGCTACACCTTC. This sequence encodes CASSGTGTGDIYYGYTF.

The rearrangement links TRBV28 to TRBJ2-7; 11 nucleotides line up with TRBD1. J was trimmed by 4 bases and V by 7 bases; bases with no gene match: 9. The CDR3 spans 15 residues. CDR1 is MDHEN and CDR2 is SYDVKM in the germline V gene. The DNA of the CDR3 is TGTGCCAGCACCTTAACCGGGACAGGGGGTTACGAGCAGTACTTC. Translated, it gives CASTLTGTGGYEQYF. Drawing the rest from reference TRBV28 and TRBJ2-7, the complete variable domain is DVKVTQSSRYLVKRTGEKVFLECVQDMDHENMFWYRQDPGLGLRLIYFSYDVKMKEKGDIPEGYSVSREKKERFSLILESASTNQTSMYLCASTLTGTGGYEQYFGPGTRLTVT.

This rearrangement joins TRBV11-2 to TRBJ1-1; D is ambiguous. Per the germline V gene, CDR1 is SGHAT and CDR2 is FQNNGV. Trimming left V 7 bases short and J 4 bases short, with 19 bases between. The CDR3 runs 15 residues. CDR3 coding DNA: TGTGCCAGCACCGATTGGGGAGGGCTGATCACTGAAGCTTTCTTT. Translation: CASTDWGGLITEAFF.

The chain couples TRBV27 to TRBJ2-5; D possibly corresponds to TRBD1 (5 bases). The J call could be wrong; TRBJ2-7 is a better fit for the DNA end. Germline-derived CDR1 and CDR2 are MNHEY and SMNVEV (reference sequence). The CDR3 contains 13 residues. In nucleotides, the CDR3 is TGTGCCAGCAGTTTAAGACAGCCATACGAGCAGTACTTC. It specifies CASSLRQPYEQYF.

This rearrangement joins TRBV7-9 to TRBJ2-1, with D possibly being TRBD2 (5 bases). Germline CDR1 reads SEHNR; CDR2 reads FQNEAQ (reference sequence). This CDR3 is 15 amino acids long. Trimming pared 1 base from V and 5 bases from J, leaving 12 bases between. The CDR3 is CASSLGGSWDNEQFF. The CDR3 coding sequence is TGTGCCAGCAGCTTAGGTGGGAGCTGGGACAATGAGCAGTTCTTC.